The subject of this entry is one TCR beta chain. The entry originates in a study of blood T cell repertoires in COVID-19. Across the whole study: Material from acute and convalescent COVID-19 was sourced from the United States, Italy and Spain. Sources were T cells, B-cell-depleted T cells, or PBMCs; the material itself was cDNA or gDNA.

Trimming cost V 7 bases and J 5 bases, with 15 bases left between them. The CDR3 spans 13 residues. CDR1 is MDHEN and CDR2 is SYDVKM in the germline V gene. Measured with immunoSEQ multiplex PCR; TCRdb has only the in-frame clones, and not every one. The profile covers 200,000 to 250,000 clones, with about 88% appearing a single time and 1.9% taken by the ten largest. The clonotype comes from a man between 40 and 49 years old with active or convalescent COVID-19. The J gene is TRBJ2-7, the V gene TRBV28; the D gene is possibly TRBD1 (6 bases). Sequenced: peripheral blood. The CDR3, as DNA: TGTGCCAGCAAGGGCAGGGGATACGACGAGCAGTACTTC. Translated, it gives CASKGRGYDEQYF.